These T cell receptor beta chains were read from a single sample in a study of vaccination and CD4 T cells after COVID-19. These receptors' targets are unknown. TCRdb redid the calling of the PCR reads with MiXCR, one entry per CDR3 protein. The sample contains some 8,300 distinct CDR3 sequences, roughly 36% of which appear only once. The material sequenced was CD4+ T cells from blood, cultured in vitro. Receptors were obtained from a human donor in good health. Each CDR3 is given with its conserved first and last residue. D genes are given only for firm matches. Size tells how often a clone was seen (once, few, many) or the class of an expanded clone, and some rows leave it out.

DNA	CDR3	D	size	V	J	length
TGCGCCAGCAGCTTGGTTGCGGTGACCTCCTACGAGCAGTACTTC	CASSLVAVTSYEQYF	NA	few	TRBV5-1	TRBJ2-7	15
TGTGCCAGCAGCCACTTTGTGAGGGGGAGTAACACCGGGGAGCTGTTTTTT	CASSHFVRGSNTGELFF	NA	few	TRBV7-9	TRBJ2-2	17
TGTGCCAGCGGCCCAGGGTACAATCAGCCCCAGCATTTT	CASGPGYNQPQHF	NA	few	TRBV27	TRBJ1-5	13
TGTGCCAGCAGCTTAGACAGCTATGGCTACACCTTC	CASSLDSYGYTF	NA	NA	TRBV7-2	TRBJ1-2	12
TGTGCCAGCAGCTTGAGGGACGCCATCTCTGGAAACACCATATATTTT	CASSLRDAISGNTIYF	NA	NA	TRBV7-8	TRBJ1-3	16
TGCAGTGCTAGGGAGCCAGATGGGACTTACGAGCAGTACTTC	CSAREPDGTYEQYF	NA	few	TRBV20-1	TRBJ2-7	14
TGTGCCAGCAGCTTAGCGCTTCGTCGGGGCTTGGATCCTCAAGAGACCCAGTACTTC	CASSLALRRGLDPQETQYF	NA	NA	TRBV7-9	TRBJ2-5	19
TGTGCCAGCAGTGCCGGGGGGACCGACACCGGGGAGCTGTTTTTT	CASSAGGTDTGELFF	TRBD2	NA	TRBV6-4	TRBJ2-2	15
TGTGCCAGCAGCTACGGGACAGACAATGAGCAGTTCTTC	CASSYGTDNEQFF	TRBD1	NA	TRBV7-3	TRBJ2-1	13
TGTGCCAGCAGTTTAAGGGGCACAGATACGCAGTATTTT	CASSLRGTDTQYF	NA	NA	TRBV27	TRBJ2-3	13
TGCGCCAGCAGTGAGTCGGGTTCGGCCCAAAAGATCTTT	CASSESGSAQKIF	NA	few	TRBV10-1	TRBJ1-1	13
TGTGCCAGCAGCTTTGGCGGGGGCAAGGATACGCAGTATTTT	CASSFGGGKDTQYF	NA	few	TRBV7-6	TRBJ2-3	14
TGTGCCAGCAGCCCTCAGGGTGGTGACGAGCAGTACTTC	CASSPQGGDEQYF	NA	NA	TRBV7-3	TRBJ2-7	13
TGTGCCAGCAGTTTGGGAGGGGGAGTTAATCAGCCCCAGCATTTT	CASSLGGGVNQPQHF	NA	few	TRBV27	TRBJ1-5	15
TGTGCCACTTCGCAGGGCGAAGAGACCCAGTACTTC	CATSQGEETQYF	NA	NA	TRBV15	TRBJ2-5	12
TGCAGTGCTAGGGAGCGGGGGGGCGGAGAGACCCAGTACTTC	CSARERGGGETQYF	TRBD2	few	TRBV20-1	TRBJ2-5	14